This entry lists 27 T cell receptor beta chains sequenced from one sample in a study of shared clonotypes between healthy human individuals (dated by TCRdb to the early 2020s). CD8 naive samples consisted of CD45RO-negative cells that were positively selected for CCR7, yielding a CD45RA+CCR7+ population without TemRA cells. Libraries were constructed by the immunoSEQ multiplex PCR assay. In its TCRdb copy, this immuneACCESS table keeps in-frame sequences only and misses some clones. Where compared with another copy, unresolved V genes explain less than half of these, and the others have no known cause. In this sample the table shows about 650,000 clones, around 95% of which occur a single time. The ten largest clones represent roughly 0.1% of the sample. Specimen: naive CD8+ T cells sorted from blood. The intended sense of this specimen's cell subset or site label: CD45RA+CCR7+. The receptors stem from a woman aged 25 to 39 in good health.

The chain is built from TRBV29-1 and TRBJ1-3, with D possibly TRBD1 on 5 matching bases. V shed 5 bases and J shed 1 base, with 12 bases lying between them. This CDR3 is built from 14 residues. CDR1 is SQVTM, CDR2 ANQGSEA, per germline. The CDR3 bases are TGCAGCGTTCGGGGGGGGAGGTCTGGAAACACCATATATTTT. This sequence encodes CSVRGGRSGNTIYF.

The chain couples TRBV9 to TRBJ2-7, with TRBD1 matching 8 bases. V lost 3 bases to trimming and J lost 3 bases; unmatched junction nucleotides: 2. Germline CDR1 and CDR2: SGDLS and YYNGEE. CDR3 length: 13 residues. The CDR3: CASSAGTGYEQYF. CDR3 nucleotides: TGTGCCAGCAGCGCCGGGACAGGCTACGAGCAGTACTTC.

The V gene is TRBV13, the J gene TRBJ2-7; no definite D call. The CDR3 length is 13 residues. The V end was cut by 3 bases, the J end by 3 bases, with 9 bases between. Germline lookup yields CDR1 PRHDT and CDR2 FYEKMQ (reference sequence). CDR3 sequence reads: CASSFGRSYEQYF. The CDR3 coding sequence is TGTGCCAGCAGCTTTGGACGGAGCTACGAGCAGTACTTC.

The chain has TRBV2 and TRBJ2-2, with a tentative D call TRBD2 (6 bases). Trimming took off 7 bases at V and 1 base at J, with 13 bases between the two ends. Germline-derived CDR1 and CDR2 are SNHLY and FYNNEI. The CDR3 sequence is 15 residues long. CDR3 sequence: CASIGASENTGELFF. As DNA, the CDR3 is TGTGCCAGCATCGGGGCTAGCGAGAACACCGGGGAGCTGTTTTTT.

The J gene is TRBJ1-5, the V gene TRBV11-3; 9 positions match TRBD1. The CDR3 length is 17 residues. Looked up from germline, CDR1 is SGHNT and CDR2 is YENEEA. Trimming took 8 bases from V and 0 from J; bases not matched to a gene: 11. Here the CDR3 reads CASLGQGPRDSNQPQHF. The CDR3, as DNA: TGTGCCAGCCTGGGACAGGGTCCGAGGGATAGCAATCAGCCCCAGCATTTT.

V gene TRBV10-3 combines with J gene TRBJ1-5, with D tentatively TRBD1 (5 bases). The length of the CDR3 is 13 residues. Germline V gene data show CDR1 as ENHRY and CDR2 as SYGVKD. Trimming cost V 2 bases and J 6 bases, with 8 bases left between them. This CDR3 is CAISEAGTQPQHF. CDR3 bases: TGTGCCATCAGTGAGGCGGGGACTCAGCCCCAGCATTTT.

The gene calls are TRBV28 and TRBJ1-4; weak D call: TRBD1 (5 bases). Germline lookup yields CDR1 MDHEN and CDR2 SYDVKM. The ends were cut back, 7 bases at V and 4 bases at J, with 19 bases in the middle. The CDR3 length is 16 residues. CDR3 sequence: CASNPRLAGINEKLFF. The CDR3 bases are TGTGCCAGCAATCCCAGGTTGGCAGGGATTAATGAAAAACTGTTTTTT.

The chain links TRBV25-1 to TRBJ1-6; 7 nucleotides line up with TRBD1. The CDR3 contains 15 residues. V lost 0 bases to trimming and J lost 8 bases; unmatched junction nucleotides: 4. The V gene's germline CDR1 is MGHDK and CDR2 SYGVNS. DNA for the CDR3: TGTGCCAGCAGTGAATATGGGGACAGAGATTCACCCCTCCACTTT. Translated: CASSEYGDRDSPLHF.

The chain couples TRBV9 to TRBJ2-5; 8 nucleotides match TRBD2. There are 15 residues in the CDR3. Germline lookup yields CDR1 SGDLS and CDR2 YYNGEE. V trimming: 3 bases; J trimming: 3 bases; junction bases outside the gene matches: 7. CDR3 DNA: TGTGCCAGCAGCGCCCACGGGACTAGAGAAGAGACCCAGTACTTC. Amino acids: CASSAHGTREETQYF.

V is TRBV11-1 and J is TRBJ2-7, with TRBD2 matching 10 bases. After removal of 5 bases from V and 4 bases from J, the junction contained 5 bases not matched to a gene. Germline CDR1 is SGHAT and CDR2 is FQDESV (reference sequence). This CDR3 is built from 14 residues. The CDR3 protein is CASSQTSGRYEQYF. CDR3 coding DNA: TGTGCCAGCAGCCAGACTAGCGGGCGGTACGAGCAGTACTTC. Based on the CDR3 plus reference TRBV11-1 and TRBJ2-7, the full variable domain is EAEVAQSPRYKITEKSQAVAFWCDPISGHATLYWYRQILGQGPELLVQFQDESVVDDSQLPKDRFSAERLKGVDSTLKIQPAELGDSAMYLCASSQTSGRYEQYFGPGTRLTVT.

The rearrangement joins TRBV27 to TRBJ2-2, with 9 bases matching TRBD2. The CDR3 covers 15 residues. CDR1 is MNHEY, CDR2 SMNVEV, per germline (reference sequence). With 0 bases clipped from V and 4 bases from J, the junction kept 0 bases outside the gene matches. The CDR3 DNA reads as TGTGCCAGCAGTTTATCACTAGCGGGCACCGGGGAGCTGTTTTTT. Its translation: CASSLSLAGTGELFF.

This chain links TRBV9 with TRBJ1-1; D may be TRBD1 (5 bases). Trimming took off 0 bases at V and 5 bases at J, with 11 bases between the two ends. The germline gives CDR1 SGDLS, CDR2 YYNGEE. This CDR3 region has 14 residues. Here the CDR3 reads CASSVDDSRTEAFF. CDR3 DNA sequence: TGTGCCAGCAGCGTAGACGACAGTAGGACTGAAGCTTTCTTT.

This chain's CDR3 is CASSEWGSSTDTQYF. Written as DNA, the CDR3 is TGTGCCAGCAGCGAATGGGGGTCTAGCACAGATACGCAGTATTTT. This chain connects TRBV9 to TRBJ2-3; D possibly matches TRBD1 or TRBD2 (5 bases each). This CDR3 is 15 amino acids long. Deletions cut 3 bases from V and 0 bases from J, with 11 bases between. Germline V gene sequence: CDR1 SGDLS, CDR2 YYNGEE.

On this clone itself: Other DNA sequences in this sample translate to the same CDR3. The V call is TRBV27, the J call TRBJ1-5; a possible D gene is TRBD1 (6 bases). V dropped 2 bases and J dropped 5 bases, with 10 bases sitting between them. CDR1 is MNHEY and CDR2 is SMNVEV in the germline V gene (reference sequence). This CDR3 is built from 14 residues. In DNA form, the CDR3 reads TGTGCCAGCAGTTTACGGGGGCCCGATCAGCCCCAGCATTTT. It encodes CASSLRGPDQPQHF.

The chain couples TRBV10-1 to TRBJ2-2; 9 bases map to TRBD2. CDR3 length: 16 residues. V shed 2 bases, J shed 3 bases, and the junction held 4 bases outside the gene matches. CDR1 and CDR2 (germline): WNHNN, SYGVQD (reference sequence). This CDR3 reads CASSEGGREYTGELFF. DNA for the CDR3: TGCGCCAGCAGTGAGGGCGGGAGGGAATACACCGGGGAGCTGTTTTTT.

V gene TRBV9 combines with J gene TRBJ1-2; perhaps TRBD1 as D (5 bases). The CDR3 length is 19 residues. V lost 1 base and J lost 7, with 29 bases in between. Germline V gene sequence: CDR1 SGDLS, CDR2 YYNGEE. CDR3 residues: CASSVSLLDSPSRTIGYTF. The CDR3 DNA reads TGTGCCAGCAGCGTATCGCTACTAGACAGCCCCAGTCGGACTATTGGCTACACCTTC.

This clone came up once. The rearrangement links TRBV7-9 to TRBJ2-1; D is uncertain. The CDR3 contains 14 residues. The germline V and J ends were trimmed by 3 bases and 1 base, with 7 bases remaining between them. From germline, CDR1 is SEHNR and CDR2 FQNEAQ (reference sequence). CDR3 amino acids: CASSFPSSYNEQFF. In DNA, the CDR3 is TGTGCCAGCAGCTTCCCTTCGTCCTACAATGAGCAGTTCTTC.

As to this clone: The sample has other DNA sequences that encode this CDR3 too. The chain combines TRBV27 with TRBJ1-5; D is undetermined. Germline assignment: CDR1 MNHEY and CDR2 SMNVEV (reference sequence). This CDR3 is 14 amino acids long. Deletions cut 3 bases from V and 1 base from J, with 7 bases between. The CDR3 sequence: CASSFEGSNQPQHF. The CDR3 DNA is TGTGCCAGCAGTTTCGAGGGAAGCAATCAGCCCCAGCATTTT.

The chain has TRBV4-2 and TRBJ2-5, with 9 bases identical to TRBD2. The DNA end is more similar to TRBJ2-7, so the J call may be wrong. This CDR3 spans 16 amino acids. CDR1 is LGHNA and CDR2 is YNFKEQ in the germline V gene. The chain's CDR3 is CASSSQALAGTYEQYF. The CDR3 coding sequence is TGTGCCAGCAGCTCCCAAGCTCTAGCGGGGACCTACGAGCAGTACTTC.

The J gene is TRBJ1-2, the V gene TRBV19, with D perhaps matching TRBD1 (6 bases). Looked up from germline, CDR1 is LNHDA and CDR2 is SQIVND (reference sequence). CDR3 size: 15 residues. The V and J ends lost 5 bases and 3 bases respectively, with 16 bases between them. CDR3 amino acids: CASSYRDTLYYGYTF. The CDR3 region has the DNA TGTGCCAGTAGTTACCGGGACACCCTATACTATGGCTACACCTTC. Drawing the rest from reference TRBV19 and TRBJ1-2, the complete variable domain is DGGITQSPKYLFRKEGQNVTLSCEQNLNHDAMYWYRQDPGQGLRLIYYSQIVNDFQKGDIAEGYSVSREKKESFPLTVTSAQKNPTAFYLCASSYRDTLYYGYTFGSGTRLTVV.

V is TRBV11-1 and J is TRBJ2-1; D possibly matches TRBD1 or TRBD2 (7 bases each). The V end lost 7 bases, the J end lost 8 bases, and 21 bases lay between the germline ends. The CDR3 has 15 residues. The V gene's germline CDR1 is SGHAT and CDR2 FQDESV (reference sequence). CDR3 bases: TGTGCCAGCACCGGGGGGACAGTGCCGAACTATGAGCAGTTCTTC. Its translation: CASTGGTVPNYEQFF.

With respect to this clone: This specimen includes other DNA sequences encoding the same CDR3. The chain joins TRBV27 to TRBJ2-1; D may be TRBD1 (6 bases). The CDR3 length is 13 residues. The V gene's germline CDR1 is MNHEY and CDR2 SMNVEV (reference sequence). V was trimmed by 3 bases and J by 10 bases, leaving 13 bases between them. The DNA for the CDR3 is TGTGCCAGCAGTTTGGCTGGGGGCAACGAGCAGTTCTTC. Translation gives CASSLAGGNEQFF.

The chain uses TRBV6-5 and TRBJ2-1; D unclear. This CDR3 spans 14 amino acids. The germline V gene encodes CDR1 MNHEY and CDR2 SVGAGI. V was shortened by 5 bases and J by 8 bases, with 16 bases between the two germline ends. For the CDR3, the DNA is TGTGCCAGCAGTCCGTCCCGGAGCTTACATGAGCAGTTCTTC. This gives the protein CASSPSRSLHEQFF.

This sequence joins TRBV15 and TRBJ2-5, with D unresolved. Germline V gene data show CDR1 as LNHNV and CDR2 as YYDKDF (reference sequence). The CDR3 has 11 amino acids. Trimming shortened V by 9 bases and J by 0 bases, and 5 bases separated the two germline ends. The CDR3 loop is CATGYQETQYF. CDR3 sequence (DNA): TGTGCCACTGGCTACCAAGAGACCCAGTACTTC.

The genes are TRBV19 and TRBJ2-7; D is possibly TRBD1 (6 bases). Germline V gene lookup returns CDR1 LNHDA and CDR2 SQIVND (reference sequence). The CDR3 runs to 14 residues. V shed 5 bases and J shed 2 bases, with 13 bases lying between them. The CDR3, as DNA: TGTGCCAGTAGTTGGGACACTCCCCCCTACGAGCAGTACTTC. Its protein is CASSWDTPPYEQYF.

The chain carries TRBV5-6 and TRBJ2-5; D is perhaps TRBD1 (7 bases). The J call may be wrong; the DNA end is better matched by TRBJ2-7. Germline CDR1 is SGHDT and CDR2 is YYEEEE. The CDR3 sequence is 17 residues long. CDR3 sequence reads: CASSPGPLDRAGYEQYF. CDR3 DNA: TGTGCCAGCAGCCCGGGTCCCCTTGACAGGGCGGGGTACGAGCAGTACTTC.

CDR3: CASSQDWQAGELFF. The CDR3 DNA is TGCGCCAGCAGCCAAGATTGGCAGGCCGGGGAGCTGTTTTTT. The chain joins TRBV4-1 to TRBJ2-2; D gene ambiguous. The germline V gene has CDR1 MGHRA and CDR2 YSYEKL. The V and J ends lost 0 bases and 6 bases respectively, with 8 bases between them. The CDR3 totals 14 residues.